Listed below are T cell receptor beta chains from one sample, sequenced in a study of graft-versus-host responses after intestinal transplantation. The antigens for these receptors are not known. Some clones are missing from TCRdb's copy, which holds only in-frame ones; the method was immunoSEQ multiplex PCR. The sample records roughly 120,000 clones, over 85% being singletons. The sample here was unstimulated CD4+ T cells sorted from spleen or lymph node cells, taken before transplant. The source is a human donor who was the organ donor for an intestinal transplant. CDR3s include the opening cysteine and the closing phenylalanine or tryptophan. The D gene is left open where the match is weak. Some rows mark clone size as missing; the rest say once, few, many or name a class of expanded clone.

TGTGCCAGCAGCTTAGACGGGAGGTCGGCAGATACGCAGTATTTT	CASSLDGRSADTQYF	TRBJ2-3	TRBD2	TRBV7-2	NA
TGTGCCAGCCACACAGGAAGAGGAGCCAAAAACATTCAGTACTTC	CASHTGRGAKNIQYF	TRBJ2-4	NA	TRBV5-6	once
TGTGCCAGCAGACACCTAGCGGGAGGGAGAGAGACCCAGTACTTC	CASRHLAGGRETQYF	TRBJ2-5	TRBD2	TRBV6-5	NA
TGTGCCAGCACCTGGACAGGGGCTACGAACACTGAAGCTTTCTTT	CASTWTGATNTEAFF	TRBJ1-1	TRBD1	TRBV6-5	NA
TGTGCCAGCAGCTTGTATGGACTAGTTTCCTACGAGCAGTACTTC	CASSLYGLVSYEQYF	TRBJ2-7	TRBD2	TRBV5-5	NA
TGTGCCAGTAGTTCCGCCTCGGGGGGGCCCTCCTACGAGCAGTACTTC	CASSSASGGPSYEQYF	TRBJ2-7	TRBD2	TRBV19	NA
TGTGCCAGCAGGCAATACAGGCCCCAAGGGACTAGCGGGAGAGGTGAGCAGTTCTTC	CASRQYRPQGTSGRGEQFF	TRBJ2-1	TRBD2	TRBV28	NA
TGTGCCAGCAACCTATGGACTGATACAGATACGCAGTATTTT	CASNLWTDTDTQYF	TRBJ2-3	NA	TRBV28	NA
TGCGCCAGCAGCTGGACTCCCCGCGACACCGGGGAGCTGTTTTTT	CASSWTPRDTGELFF	TRBJ2-2	NA	TRBV5-1	NA
TGTGCCAGCAGCTTGGCCAAGCACCAAGGAGCTTTCTTT	CASSLAKHQGAFF	TRBJ1-1	NA	TRBV5-6	NA
TGTGCCAGCAGCCAAGATCGGCCTAGAACCACAGATACGCAGTATTTT	CASSQDRPRTTDTQYF	TRBJ2-3	NA	TRBV4-2	NA
TGTGCCAGCAGTTCTTGGACAGCAAACACCGGGGAGCTGTTTTTT	CASSSWTANTGELFF	TRBJ2-2	NA	TRBV6-6	NA
TGTGCCAGCAGCCAAGATAAAGCGGGAGGTTACAATGAGCAGTTCTTC	CASSQDKAGGYNEQFF	TRBJ2-1	TRBD2	TRBV4-2	NA
TGTGCCAGCGTCCCCTTGGGCGGGGAGCTGTTTTTT	CASVPLGGELFF	TRBJ2-2	NA	TRBV6-1	NA
TGTGCCAGTAGTATAGGAGGGGACAGGCGAAGACTCTCTGGAAACACCATATATTTT	CASSIGGDRRRLSGNTIYF	TRBJ1-3	TRBD1	TRBV19	NA
TGCAGCGTCACTATCTGGGGGGATAGCAATCAGCCCCAGCATTTT	CSVTIWGDSNQPQHF	TRBJ1-5	NA	TRBV29-1	NA
TGCGCCAGCAGCCACGGACTAGCAGAAGATACGCAGTATTTT	CASSHGLAEDTQYF	TRBJ2-3	TRBD2	TRBV4-3	NA
TGTGCCTGGAGCAGGGGGCCCTATGGCTACACCTTC	CAWSRGPYGYTF	TRBJ1-2	TRBD1	TRBV30	NA
TGTGCCAGCAGTACTAACACTGAAGCTTTCTTT	CASSTNTEAFF	TRBJ1-1	NA	TRBV25-1	NA
TGTGCCAGAGGGAGAATCCAGGACGTCGAGTATTTT	CARGRIQDVEYF	TRBJ2-3	NA	TRBV2	NA
TGTGCCAGCAGTGTAGGAGGATGGGGGGGTGAGCAGTTCTTC	CASSVGGWGGEQFF	TRBJ2-1	TRBD2	TRBV6-4	NA
TGTGCCAGCTCACCTTCCGGGACAAAAACCTACGAGCAGTACTTC	CASSPSGTKTYEQYF	TRBJ2-7	NA	TRBV18	once
TGCGCCAGCAGCTTGGTCGGACCCCTGTCGCCCCAGCATTTT	CASSLVGPLSPQHF	TRBJ1-5	NA	TRBV5-1	once
TGTGCCAGCAGCTTGGTGGACCAGCCCCAGCATTTT	CASSLVDQPQHF	TRBJ1-5	NA	TRBV5-8	few
TGCGCCAGCAGCCGTGCAGGGTCGAGCAATCAGCCCCAGCATTTT	CASSRAGSSNQPQHF	TRBJ1-5	NA	TRBV10-2	NA
TGTGCCAGCAGTGAGGCTTTTATTTGGTCTGGGACCCAGTACTTC	CASSEAFIWSGTQYF	TRBJ2-5	NA	TRBV6-1	NA
TGTGCCAGCAGCCCGGGACTAGCGGGAAGAGCGGAGCAGTTCTTC	CASSPGLAGRAEQFF	TRBJ2-1	TRBD2	TRBV7-2	NA
TGTGCCTGGACCAGTACACTTAGGGCTGAAGCTTTCTTT	CAWTSTLRAEAFF	TRBJ1-1	NA	TRBV30	NA
TGTGCCAGCAGTTTGCGCGCCGGAAACACCATATATTTT	CASSLRAGNTIYF	TRBJ1-3	NA	TRBV28	NA
TGTGCCAGCTCCGACTGGAGCGGGAAGTACCAAGAGACCCAGTACTTC	CASSDWSGKYQETQYF	TRBJ2-5	TRBD2	TRBV18	NA